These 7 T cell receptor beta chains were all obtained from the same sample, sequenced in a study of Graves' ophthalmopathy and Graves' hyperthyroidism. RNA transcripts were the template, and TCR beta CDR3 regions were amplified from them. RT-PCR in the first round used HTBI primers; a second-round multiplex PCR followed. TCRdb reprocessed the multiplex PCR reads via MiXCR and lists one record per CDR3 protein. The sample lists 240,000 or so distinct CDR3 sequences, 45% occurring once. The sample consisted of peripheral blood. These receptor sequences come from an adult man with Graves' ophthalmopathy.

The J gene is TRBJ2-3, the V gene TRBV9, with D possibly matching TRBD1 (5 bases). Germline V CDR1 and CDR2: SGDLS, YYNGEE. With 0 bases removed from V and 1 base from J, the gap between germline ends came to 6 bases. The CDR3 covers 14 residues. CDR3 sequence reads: CASSVVGGTDTQYF. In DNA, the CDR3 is TGTGCCAGCAGCGTAGTAGGGGGCACAGATACGCAGTATTTT. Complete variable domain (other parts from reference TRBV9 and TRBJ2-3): DSGVTQTPKHLITATGQRVTLRCSPRSGDLSVYWYQQSLDQGLQFLIQYYNGEERAKGNILERFSAQQFPDLHSELNLSSLELGDSALYFCASSVVGGTDTQYFGPGTRLTVL.

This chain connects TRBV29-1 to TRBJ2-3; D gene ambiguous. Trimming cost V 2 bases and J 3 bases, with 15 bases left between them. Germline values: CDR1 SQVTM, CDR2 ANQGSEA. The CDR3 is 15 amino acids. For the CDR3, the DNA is TGCAGCGTTGAATGGAAGGGCAGACCAACAGATACGCAGTATTTT. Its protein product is CSVEWKGRPTDTQYF.

CDR3 coding DNA: TGTGCCAGCAGCTTAGCATGGGGGACAGCTTCGGAGAATTCACCCCTCCACTTT. This translates into CASSLAWGTASENSPLHF. This chain connects TRBV11-1 to TRBJ1-6, with 7 bases matching TRBD1. V shed 0 bases and J 7 bases; nucleotides not matched to a gene: 12. CDR3 length: 18 amino acids. Germline V lookup: CDR1 SGHAT, CDR2 FQDESV (reference sequence).

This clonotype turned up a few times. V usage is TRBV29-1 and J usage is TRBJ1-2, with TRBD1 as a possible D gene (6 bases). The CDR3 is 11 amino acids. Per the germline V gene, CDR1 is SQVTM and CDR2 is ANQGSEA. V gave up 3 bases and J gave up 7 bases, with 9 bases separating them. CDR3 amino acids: CSVDETGGYTF. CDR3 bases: TGCAGCGTTGACGAGACAGGTGGCTACACCTTC.

The CDR3, as DNA: TGTGCCAGTAAAGAGCGGCCGAACACCGGGGAGCTGTTTTTT. Residues: CASKERPNTGELFF. V and J are TRBV6-5 and TRBJ2-2; tentatively, D is TRBD2 (5 bases). The CDR3 loop spans 14 amino acids. V lost 9 bases, J lost 0 bases, and 11 bases lay in between. Germline lookup yields CDR1 MNHEY and CDR2 SVGAGI.

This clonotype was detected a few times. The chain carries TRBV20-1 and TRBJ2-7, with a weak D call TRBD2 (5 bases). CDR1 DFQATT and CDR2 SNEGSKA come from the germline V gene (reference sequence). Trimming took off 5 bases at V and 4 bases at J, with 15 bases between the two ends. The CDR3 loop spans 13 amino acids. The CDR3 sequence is CSAATGNGYEQYF. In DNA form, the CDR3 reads TGCAGTGCTGCCACCGGGAATGGATACGAGCAGTACTTC.

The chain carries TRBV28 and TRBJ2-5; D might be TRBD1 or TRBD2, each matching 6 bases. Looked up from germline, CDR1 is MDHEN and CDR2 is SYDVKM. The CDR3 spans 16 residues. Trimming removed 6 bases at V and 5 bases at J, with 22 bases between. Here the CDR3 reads CASRPRDFRGLETQYF. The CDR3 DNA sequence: TGTGCCAGCAGGCCTCGGGACTTCAGGGGTCTGGAGACCCAGTACTTC.